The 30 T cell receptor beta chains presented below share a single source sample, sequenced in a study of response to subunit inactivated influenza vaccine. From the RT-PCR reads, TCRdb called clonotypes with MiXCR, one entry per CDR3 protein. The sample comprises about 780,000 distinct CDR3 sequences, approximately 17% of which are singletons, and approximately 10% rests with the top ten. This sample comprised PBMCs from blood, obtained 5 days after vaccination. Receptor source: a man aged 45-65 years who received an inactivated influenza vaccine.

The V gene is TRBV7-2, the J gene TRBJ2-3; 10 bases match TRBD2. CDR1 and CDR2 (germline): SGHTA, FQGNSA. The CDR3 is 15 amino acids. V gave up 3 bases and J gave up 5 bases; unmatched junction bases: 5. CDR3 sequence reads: CASSLWTSGKDTQYF. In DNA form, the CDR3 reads TGTGCCAGCAGCTTGTGGACTAGCGGCAAAGATACGCAGTATTTT.

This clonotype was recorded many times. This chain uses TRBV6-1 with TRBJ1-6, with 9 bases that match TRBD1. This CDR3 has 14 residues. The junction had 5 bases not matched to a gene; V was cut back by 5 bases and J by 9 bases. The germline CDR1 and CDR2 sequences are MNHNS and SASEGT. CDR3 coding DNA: TGTGCCAGCAGTCTCCGGGACAGGGTTTCACCCCTCCACTTT. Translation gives CASSLRDRVSPLHF.

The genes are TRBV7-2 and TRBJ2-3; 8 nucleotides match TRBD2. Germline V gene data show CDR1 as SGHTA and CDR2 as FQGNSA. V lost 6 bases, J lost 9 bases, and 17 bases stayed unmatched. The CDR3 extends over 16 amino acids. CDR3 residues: CASSIGRAGGAGTQYF. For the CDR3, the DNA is TGTGCCAGCAGTATAGGAAGGGCCGGGGGGGCCGGAACGCAGTATTTT.

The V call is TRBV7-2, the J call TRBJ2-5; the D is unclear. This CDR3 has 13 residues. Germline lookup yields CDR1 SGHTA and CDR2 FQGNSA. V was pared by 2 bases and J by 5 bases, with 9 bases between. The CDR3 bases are TGTGCCAGCAGCTTAAACTGGGATGAGACCCAGTACTTC. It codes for CASSLNWDETQYF.

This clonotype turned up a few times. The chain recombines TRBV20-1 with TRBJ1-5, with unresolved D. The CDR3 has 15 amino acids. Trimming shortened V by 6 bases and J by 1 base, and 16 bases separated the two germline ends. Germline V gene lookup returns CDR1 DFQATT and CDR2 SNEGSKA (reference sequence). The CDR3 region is CSATRTRGSNQPQHF. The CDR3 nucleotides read TGCAGTGCCACCCGGACCCGAGGGAGCAATCAGCCCCAGCATTTT.

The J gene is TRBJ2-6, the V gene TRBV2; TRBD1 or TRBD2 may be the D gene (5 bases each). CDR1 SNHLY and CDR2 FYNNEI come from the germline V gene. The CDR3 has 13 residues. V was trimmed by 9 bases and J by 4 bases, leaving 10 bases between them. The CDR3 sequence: CARGAGGANVLTF. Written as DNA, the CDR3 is TGTGCCAGAGGGGCGGGCGGGGCCAACGTCCTGACTTTC.

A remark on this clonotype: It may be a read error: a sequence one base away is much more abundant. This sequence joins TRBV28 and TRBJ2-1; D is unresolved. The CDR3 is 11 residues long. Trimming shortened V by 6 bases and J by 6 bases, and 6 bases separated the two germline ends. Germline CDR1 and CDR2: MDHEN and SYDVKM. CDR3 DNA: TGTGCCAGCAGCTTTGTCAATGAGCAGTTCTTC. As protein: CASSFVNEQFF.

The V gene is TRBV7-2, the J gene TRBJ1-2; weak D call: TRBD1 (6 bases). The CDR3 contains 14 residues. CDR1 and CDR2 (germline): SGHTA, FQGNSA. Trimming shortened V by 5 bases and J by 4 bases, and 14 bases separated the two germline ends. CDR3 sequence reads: CASSQPTGFYGYTF. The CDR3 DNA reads TGTGCCAGCAGCCAACCAACAGGGTTCTATGGCTACACCTTC.

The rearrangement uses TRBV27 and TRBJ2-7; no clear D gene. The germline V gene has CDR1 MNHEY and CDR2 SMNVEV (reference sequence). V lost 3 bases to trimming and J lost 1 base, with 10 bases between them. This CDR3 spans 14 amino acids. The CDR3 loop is CASSFSLGSYEQYF. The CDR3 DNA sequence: TGTGCCAGCAGTTTTAGCCTGGGATCCTACGAGCAGTACTTC.

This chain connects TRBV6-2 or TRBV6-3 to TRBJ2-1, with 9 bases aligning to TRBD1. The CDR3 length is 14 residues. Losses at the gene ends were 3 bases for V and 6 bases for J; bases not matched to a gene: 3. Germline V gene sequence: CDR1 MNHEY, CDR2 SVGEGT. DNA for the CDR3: TGTGCCAGCAGTTATTGGACAGGGGTCAATGAGCAGTTCTTC. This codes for CASSYWTGVNEQFF.

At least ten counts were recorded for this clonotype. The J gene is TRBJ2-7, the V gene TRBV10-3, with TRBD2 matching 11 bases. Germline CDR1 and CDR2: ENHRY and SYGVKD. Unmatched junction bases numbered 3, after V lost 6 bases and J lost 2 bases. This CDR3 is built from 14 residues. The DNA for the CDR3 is TGTGCCATCAGGGAGACTAGCGGGGCCTACGAGCAGTACTTC. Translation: CAIRETSGAYEQYF.

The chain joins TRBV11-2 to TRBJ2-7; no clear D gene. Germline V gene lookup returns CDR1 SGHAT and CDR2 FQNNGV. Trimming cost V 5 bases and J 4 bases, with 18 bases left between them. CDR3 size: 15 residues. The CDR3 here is CASSPAPVSDYEQYF. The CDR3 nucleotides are TGTGCCAGCAGCCCCGCCCCCGTATCGGATTACGAGCAGTACTTC.

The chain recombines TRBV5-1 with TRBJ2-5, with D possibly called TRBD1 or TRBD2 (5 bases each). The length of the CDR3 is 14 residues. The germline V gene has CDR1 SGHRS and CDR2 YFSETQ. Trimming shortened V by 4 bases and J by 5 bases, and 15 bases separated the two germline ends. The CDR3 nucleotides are TGCGCCAGCAGCCTGCCGGGGAAGGGGGAGACCCAGTACTTC. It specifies CASSLPGKGETQYF.

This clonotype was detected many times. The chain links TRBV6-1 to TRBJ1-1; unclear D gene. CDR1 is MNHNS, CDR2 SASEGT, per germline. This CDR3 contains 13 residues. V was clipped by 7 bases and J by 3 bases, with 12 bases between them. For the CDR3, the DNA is TGTGCCAGCACTCCCGCCCAGGACACTGAAGCTTTCTTT. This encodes CASTPAQDTEAFF.

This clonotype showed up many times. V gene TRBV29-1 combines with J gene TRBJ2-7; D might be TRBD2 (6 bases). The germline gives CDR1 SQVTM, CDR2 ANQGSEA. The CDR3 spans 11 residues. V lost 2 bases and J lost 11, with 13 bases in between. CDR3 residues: CSVEQGGIKYF. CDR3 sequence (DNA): TGCAGCGTTGAACAGGGAGGAATTAAGTACTTC.

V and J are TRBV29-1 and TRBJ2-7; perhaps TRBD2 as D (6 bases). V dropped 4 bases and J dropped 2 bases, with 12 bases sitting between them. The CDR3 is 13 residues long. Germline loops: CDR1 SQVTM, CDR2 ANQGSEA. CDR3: CSVGSGVAYEQYF. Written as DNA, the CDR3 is TGCAGCGTTGGTTCGGGGGTGGCCTACGAGCAGTACTTC.

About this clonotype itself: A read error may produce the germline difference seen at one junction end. The DNA of the CDR3 is TGTGCCAGCAGCGAAGATCAATTAGGGGGGCTATGGCTCCCCTACGAGCAGTACTTC. Translating it yields CASSEDQLGGLWLPYEQYF. The rearrangement links TRBV4-2 to TRBJ2-7, with D perhaps assigned TRBD1 or TRBD2 (6 bases each). Germline V lookup: CDR1 LGHNA, CDR2 YNFKEQ. The CDR3 has 19 residues.

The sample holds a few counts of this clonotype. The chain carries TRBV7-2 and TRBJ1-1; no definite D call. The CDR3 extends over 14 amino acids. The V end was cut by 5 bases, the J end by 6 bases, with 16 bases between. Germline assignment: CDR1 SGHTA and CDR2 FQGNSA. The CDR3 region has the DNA TGTGCCAGCAGCCGCAGCATCGGGGTCTCTGAAGCTTTCTTT. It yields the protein CASSRSIGVSEAFF.

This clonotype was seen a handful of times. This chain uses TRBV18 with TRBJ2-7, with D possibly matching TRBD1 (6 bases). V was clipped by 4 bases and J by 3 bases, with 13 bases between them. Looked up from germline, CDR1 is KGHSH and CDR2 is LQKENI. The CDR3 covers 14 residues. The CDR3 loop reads CASSRTASDYEQYF. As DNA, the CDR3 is TGTGCCAGCTCACGGACAGCTTCCGACTACGAGCAGTACTTC. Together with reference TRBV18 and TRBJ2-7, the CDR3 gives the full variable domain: NAGVMQNPRHLVRRRGQEARLRCSPMKGHSHVYWYRQLPEEGLKFMVYLQKENIIDESGMPKERFSAEFPKEGPSILRIQQVVRGDSAAYFCASSRTASDYEQYFGPGTRLTVT.

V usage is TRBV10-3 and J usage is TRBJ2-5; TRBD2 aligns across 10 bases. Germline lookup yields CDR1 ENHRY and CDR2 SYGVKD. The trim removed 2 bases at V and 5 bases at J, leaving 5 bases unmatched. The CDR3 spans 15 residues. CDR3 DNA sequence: TGTGCCATCAGTGAGAGCGGGGGGGCCGGTGAGACCCAGTACTTC. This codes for CAISESGGAGETQYF.

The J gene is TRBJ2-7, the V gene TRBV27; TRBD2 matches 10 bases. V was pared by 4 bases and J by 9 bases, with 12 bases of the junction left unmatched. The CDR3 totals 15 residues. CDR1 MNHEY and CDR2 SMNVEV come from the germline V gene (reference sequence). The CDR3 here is CASSSKRGGLVVQYF. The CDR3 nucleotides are TGTGCCAGCAGTTCGAAGCGGGGGGGATTGGTAGTGCAGTACTTC.

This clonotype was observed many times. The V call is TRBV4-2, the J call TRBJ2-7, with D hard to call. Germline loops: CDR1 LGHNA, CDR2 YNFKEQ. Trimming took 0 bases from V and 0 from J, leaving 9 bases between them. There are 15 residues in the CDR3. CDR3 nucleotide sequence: TGTGCCAGCAGCCAAGAGGCGGCTGACTCCTACGAGCAGTACTTC. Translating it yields CASSQEAADSYEQYF.

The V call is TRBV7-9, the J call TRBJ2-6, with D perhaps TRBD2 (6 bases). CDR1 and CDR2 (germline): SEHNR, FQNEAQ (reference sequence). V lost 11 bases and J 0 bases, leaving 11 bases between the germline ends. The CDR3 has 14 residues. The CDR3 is CAGRSSSGANVLTF. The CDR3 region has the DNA TGTGCCGGGAGGTCGAGCTCTGGGGCCAACGTCCTGACTTTC.

CDR3 sequence reads: CASRFPRKGDEQFF. The CDR3 DNA sequence: TGTGCCAGCCGATTTCCTAGAAAGGGGGATGAGCAGTTCTTC. The rearrangement uses TRBV5-8 and TRBJ2-1, with D perhaps TRBD1 (6 bases). The CDR3 covers 14 residues. The V end lost 7 bases, the J end lost 8 bases, and 19 bases lay between the germline ends. CDR1 and CDR2 from the germline V gene are SGHTS and YDEGEE.

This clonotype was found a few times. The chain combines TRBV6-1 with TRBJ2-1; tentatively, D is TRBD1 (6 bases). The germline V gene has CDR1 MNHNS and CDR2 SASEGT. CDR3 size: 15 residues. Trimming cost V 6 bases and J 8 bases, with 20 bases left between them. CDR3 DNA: TGTGCCAGCAGCGAGTGGGGCAGGGGCTGGGATGAGCAGTTCTTC. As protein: CASSEWGRGWDEQFF.

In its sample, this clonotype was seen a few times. The CDR3: CASSSQAGYEQYF. The CDR3 region has the DNA TGTGCCAGCAGTTCGCAGGCGGGTTACGAGCAGTACTTC. The rearrangement uses TRBV27 and TRBJ2-7, with D maybe TRBD2 (5 bases). Germline values: CDR1 MNHEY, CDR2 SMNVEV (reference sequence). Trimming took off 4 bases at V and 4 bases at J, with 11 bases between the two ends. The CDR3 is 13 residues long.

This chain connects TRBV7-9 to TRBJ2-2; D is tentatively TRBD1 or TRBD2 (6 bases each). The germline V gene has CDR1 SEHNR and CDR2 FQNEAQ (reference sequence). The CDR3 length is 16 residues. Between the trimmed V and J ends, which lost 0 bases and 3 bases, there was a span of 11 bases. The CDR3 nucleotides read TGTGCCAGCAGCTTAGCCTCGGGGGCGCACACCGGGGAGCTGTTTTTT. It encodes CASSLASGAHTGELFF.

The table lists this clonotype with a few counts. CDR3 loop: CASSVRNSGANVLTF. The CDR3 DNA follows: TGTGCCAGCAGCGTAAGAAACTCTGGGGCCAACGTCCTGACTTTC. The rearrangement links TRBV9 to TRBJ2-6; D remains ambiguous. Germline CDR1 and CDR2: SGDLS and YYNGEE. Deletions cut 1 base from V and 0 bases from J, with 5 bases between. The CDR3 loop spans 15 amino acids.

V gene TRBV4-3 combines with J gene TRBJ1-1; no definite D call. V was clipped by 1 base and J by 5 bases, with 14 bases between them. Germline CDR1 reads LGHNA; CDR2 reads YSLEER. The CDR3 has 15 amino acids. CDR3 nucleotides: TGCGCCAGCAGCCAAGGGGCAGTTCGGAGGACTGAAGCTTTCTTT. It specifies CASSQGAVRRTEAFF.

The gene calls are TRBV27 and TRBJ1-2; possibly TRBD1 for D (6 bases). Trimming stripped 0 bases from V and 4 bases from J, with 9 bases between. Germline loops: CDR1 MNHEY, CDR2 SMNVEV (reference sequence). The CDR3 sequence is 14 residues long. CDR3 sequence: CASSLSRGGYGYTF. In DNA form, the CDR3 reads TGTGCCAGCAGTTTATCAAGGGGGGGCTATGGCTACACCTTC.